This T cell receptor beta chain was sequenced for a study of cytomegalovirus exposure and HLA in healthy donors. The primer mix had 60 Vbeta and 13 Jbeta primers. Data came from immunoSEQ multiplex PCR; TCRdb stores just in-frame clones and leaves some out. This sample carries 160,000 or so clones, with roughly 2% going to the ten biggest clones. The germline CDR1 and CDR2 sequences are SGHVS and FNYEAQ. This CDR3 comprises 14 residues. V was trimmed by 6 bases and J by 1 base, leaving 9 bases between them. The receptor comes from a man in his thirties or forties in good health and CMV-seronegative. Sequencing was performed on PBMCs. V usage is TRBV7-6 and J usage is TRBJ1-4, with a possible D match to TRBD1 (6 bases). The CDR3 here is CASSLTGTNEKLFF. CDR3 sequence (DNA): TGTGCCAGCAGTCTGACAGGAACTAATGAAAAACTGTTTTTT.